The present entry profiles one TCR beta chain with its context. Its target is not known. This sample is part of a study of glioma-infiltrating T cells. Study in general: WHO grade II oligodendrogliomas or astrocytomas, plus non-recurrent WHO grade IV glioblastomas, were sampled.

Study results and limitations: CDR3 overlap between tissue and blood was very small.

TCR alpha and beta CDR3 regions were amplified from RNA using iRepertoire nested multiplex PCR. TCRdb reanalysed the multiplex PCR reads using MiXCR and keeps one entry per CDR3 protein. The sample lists about 410,000 distinct CDR3 sequences, roughly two fifths occurring once. The clonotype originates from a human donor with low-grade glioma or glioblastoma, undergoing nonglioma brain surgery, or in good health (not recorded which). Source material: glioma tissue, nonneoplastic brain tissue, or PBMCs (not recorded which).

The CDR3 coding sequence is TGCAGTGCTGGGGGTCTTGCGACGAATAACTATGGCTACACCTTC. Translated, it gives CSAGGLATNNYGYTF. The V gene is TRBV20-1, the J gene TRBJ1-2; D is possibly TRBD1 (5 bases). V shed 5 bases and J shed 1 base, with 17 bases lying between them. The germline gives CDR1 DFQATT, CDR2 SNEGSKA (reference sequence). The length of the CDR3 is 15 residues.